This T cell receptor (beta chain) was identified during a study of cytotoxic CD8 clonotypes in ibrutinib-treated CLL. Whole-study context: After treatment lasting a median about twelve months, range 6 to 36, response samples were collected. Sample averages reached hundreds of thousands of productive templates and some 86,000 productive rearrangements. Study-wide results and limits: Clonality rose at ibrutinib response, held steady in sustained remission, and fell toward baseline at progression. Public clonotypes, found uncommonly, either contracted or stayed stable on treatment.

In regard to this clone: Its antigen remains unidentified.

Here immunoSEQ multiplex PCR was the method, and the copy in TCRdb shows in-frame clones only, minus some. Of hundreds of thousands of clones in the sample, around three quarters are singletons; the top ten hold approximately 15%. This clonotype was obtained from a human donor with chronic lymphocytic leukemia. The starting material was PBMCs, obtained after 24 months of ibrutinib treatment.

The CDR3 coding sequence is TGTGCCAGCAGCCTTAGAGGAGACAATGAGCAGTTCTTC. Protein product: CASSLRGDNEQFF. The gene calls are TRBV14 and TRBJ2-1; D is unresolved. Germline CDR1 reads SGHDN; CDR2 reads FVKESK. CDR3 length: 13 amino acids. V lost 4 bases to trimming and J lost 5 bases, with 9 bases between them.